These T cell receptor beta chains were read from a single sample in a study of blood T cells in healthy people across ages. From the 5' RACE reads, TCRdb called clonotypes with MiXCR, one entry per CDR3 protein. The sample has roughly 1.9 million distinct CDR3 sequences; about two fifths are singletons. Sequencing was performed on blood. Receptors were obtained from a human donor in good health. The CDR3 runs from the conserved cysteine through the conserved F or W. The D gene is left open where the match is weak. Clone size is shown for a subset of rows, as once, few, many or a class of expanded clone.

TRBV28	TRBJ1-6	TRBD1	.	TGTGCCAGCACCCTCGACAGGGAAGGATCACCCCTCCACTTT	CASTLDREGSPLHF
TRBV5-1	TRBJ1-2	.	once	TGCGCCAGCAGCCCCGGATTCGGGTTGAACTATGGCTACACCTTC	CASSPGFGLNYGYTF
TRBV9	TRBJ1-2	TRBD1	.	TGTGCCAGCAGCCCCCGGACAGGGGAGCGCTATGGCTACACCTTC	CASSPRTGERYGYTF
TRBV15	TRBJ2-1	.	.	TGTGCCACCAGCAGAGATAAGCCGTCCTACGAGCAGTTCTTC	CATSRDKPSYEQFF
TRBV4-3	TRBJ2-1	.	.	TGCGCCAGCAGCCAAGATGTGAGCTCCTACAATGAGCAGTTCTTC	CASSQDVSSYNEQFF
TRBV4-3	TRBJ1-4	.	few	TGCGCCAGCAGCCAAGATTACAGGCAGGACTATGAAAAACTGTTTTTT	CASSQDYRQDYEKLFF
TRBV20-1	TRBJ2-3	TRBD2	.	TGCAGTGTGTTACTAGCGGGGGTGCTCACAGATACGCAGTATTTT	CSVLLAGVLTDTQYF
TRBV5-5	TRBJ1-6	.	.	TGTGCCAGCAGCTTGGATGGGGGGGCCCTCTATAATTCACCCCTCCACTTT	CASSLDGGALYNSPLHF
TRBV7-2	TRBJ1-2	.	few	TGCGCCAGCAGCCCGATGGCCCCCACTTATGGCTACACCTTC	CASSPMAPTYGYTF
TRBV29-1	TRBJ1-2	.	many	TGCAGCGTTTTTAGGACATCCACAAGGAACTATGGCTACACCTTC	CSVFRTSTRNYGYTF
TRBV12-3/TRBV12-4	TRBJ2-1	TRBD1	many	TGTGCCAGCAGTAGGACAGGTTCTCTGTTCTTC	CASSRTGSLFF
TRBV5-8	TRBJ1-1	.	.	TGTGCCAGCACATTACAACCGGGCCCCTCCGCTTTCTTT	CASTLQPGPSAFF
TRBV4-2	TRBJ2-7	TRBD2	few	TGTGCCAGCAGCCAACCAACCGGGACTAATAGCTCCTACGAGCAGTACTTC	CASSQPTGTNSSYEQYF
TRBV6-5	TRBJ2-1	TRBD2	few	TGTGCCAGCAGTTACTCGGGACAGCCTTCTAGCGGGGGGTCCTACAATGAGCAGTTCTTC	CASSYSGQPSSGGSYNEQFF
TRBV2	TRBJ2-7	.	.	TGTGCCAGCAGCCCCGGGAAGGCTCTCTACGAGCAGTACTTC	CASSPGKALYEQYF